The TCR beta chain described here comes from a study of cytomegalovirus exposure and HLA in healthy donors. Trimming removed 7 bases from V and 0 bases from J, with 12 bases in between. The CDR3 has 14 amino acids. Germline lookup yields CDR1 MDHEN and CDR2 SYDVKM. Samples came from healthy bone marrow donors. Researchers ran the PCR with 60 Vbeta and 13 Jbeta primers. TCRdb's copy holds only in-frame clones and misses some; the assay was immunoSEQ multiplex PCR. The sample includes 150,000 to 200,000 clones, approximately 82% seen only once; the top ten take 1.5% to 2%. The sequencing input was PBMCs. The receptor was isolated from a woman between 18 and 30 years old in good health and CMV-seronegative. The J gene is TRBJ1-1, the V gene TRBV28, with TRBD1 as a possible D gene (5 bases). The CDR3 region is CASIPSTVNTEAFF. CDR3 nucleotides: TGTGCCAGCATTCCGTCGACAGTGAACACTGAAGCTTTCTTT.